This T cell receptor (beta chain) was recovered during a study of shared clonotypes between healthy human individuals (dated by TCRdb to 2018 to 2021). The study in broad terms: A couple of women and three men aged 18 to 49 years were included in the cohort. The study deeply sequenced blood TCR repertoires of about 5 healthy adults to estimate repertoire size and the extent of clonotype sharing between individuals. For each donor, three plates each were used for CD4 naive and CD4 memory, two plates were used for CD8 naive, and one plate was used for CD8 memory. Leukapheresis yielded between about 0.9 and 8.9 billion PBMCs per donor. Libraries were prepared and TCR repertoires were sequenced by different laboratories using diverse techniques, in order to increase sequencing depth and limit assay-specific biases.

The germline V gene supplies CDR1 MNHNS and CDR2 SASEGT. The CDR3 covers 15 residues, taking in both the cysteine and the phenylalanine. Of the read, only the CDR3 DNA is kept; its 45 bases are in frame from base 1. Relative to germline, V is missing 2 bases and J is missing 2 bases, with 3 bases of the junction outside any gene match. The donors were healthy, HIV-negative adults who had no recently reported acute infections or vaccinations. Every donor was a Caucasian adult residing in Nashville, Tennessee, USA. CD4+ T cells were enriched by magnetic negative selection, after which naive cells were positively selected on CD45RA and the negative fraction was taken as the memory subset. Blood was obtained by leukapheresis, after which PBMCs were separated by Ficoll-Histopaque density gradient centrifugation and cryopreserved in liquid nitrogen vapor phase. Analytical flow cytometry was used to check the purity and quantity of every magnetically sorted T cell population. From each sorted fraction, genomic DNA was isolated and quantified by UV absorbance on a Nanodrop 2000c.

Here is what the overall study found, with its caveats: Rarefaction of sorted-subset datasets indicated incomplete sequencing despite the large sequencing depth. Compared with non-shared clonotypes, clonotypes shared by all four sorted-subset donors had higher generation probabilities. Sampling was restricted to blood, and TCR repertoires in tissues likely differ from the TCR repertoires found in blood. Sharing across four donors was observed for approximately 4.6% of naive CD4, over 3% of naive CD8, roughly 2.3% of memory CD4, and roughly 0.4% of memory CD8 clonotypes. Because the study included only a small number of donors, the genetic and exposure-history diversity represented was limited. Pairwise subsampling led to the expectation that sequencing depth would affect the degree of clonotype sharing among donors. Estimated clonotype richness was generally larger for naive than for memory subsets.

Note on this clone: The antigen it recognizes is unknown. Base-call qualities are not available, and no considerably larger clone is one nucleotide away.

Using the deep immunoSEQ assay, multiplex PCR amplified TCR CDR3 regions from genomic DNA. Extracted genomic DNA from each cell subset was distributed evenly across all wells of several immunoSEQ 96-well plates, and each plate was treated as a replicate. For sorted subsets, 200 to 250 ng of genomic DNA, equivalent to 25,000 to 35,000 T cell genomes, went into each replicate PCR. Purified libraries were measured with a Qubit 3.0 fluorometer, size-checked on a Bioanalyzer 2100, and measured again with the KAPA Library Quantification kit. Every immunoSEQ 96-well plate was sequenced on a separate single-read 150-cycle Illumina NextSeq 550 flow cell. The study's own analysis went as follows. Because only junctional sequences without quality scores were contained in the immunoSEQ output, filtering matching that applied to full-length reads could not be performed. Sequences were annotated with PyIR, a Python wrapper for IgBLAST v1.9, and V/J genes and CDR3 were assigned using IMGT germline references. Reads were filtered out if the reads had weak V/J assignments (E-value above 1e-6), no CDR3, stop codons, out-of-frame junctions, or ambiguous translated residues. V3J clonotypes were defined as sequences sharing the same inferred V gene, J gene, and CDR3 amino acid sequence. Percentage overlap between repertoires was calculated by dividing the number of shared unique clonotypes by the size of the smaller repertoire. RTK rarefaction, the Chao1 estimator, and Recon v2.1 estimates of unobserved clonotypes were used to assess repertoire richness. For all TCRbeta clonotypes obtained by the gDNA method from a few donors, generation probabilities were computed with OLGA. Entries here come from immuneACCESS through TCRdb and include only in-frame sequences with V and J called. Some clones fail to appear in such tables; in the studies checked, an unresolved V gene covers under half of the shortfall, and the cause of the remainder is unknown. The V and J calls and clone size are taken from that table; D and trimming were inferred from the DNA. In all, the sample holds about 1.4 million clones, and 96% of those were seen once. Approximately 1% of the sample rests with the top ten.

This TCR derives from a man younger than 40 in good health. The V and J genes are TRBV6-1 and TRBJ1-1; the junction holds 9 bases that match TRBD1. The sample comprised naive CD4+ T cells sorted from blood. Taken with the paper, the label for cell subset or site translates to: CD45RA+ positively selected. The nucleotide sequence is given as TGTGCCAGCAGTGAAAGGGGACAGGGCAACACTGAAGCTTTCTTT. Its coded protein is CASSERGQGNTEAFF.